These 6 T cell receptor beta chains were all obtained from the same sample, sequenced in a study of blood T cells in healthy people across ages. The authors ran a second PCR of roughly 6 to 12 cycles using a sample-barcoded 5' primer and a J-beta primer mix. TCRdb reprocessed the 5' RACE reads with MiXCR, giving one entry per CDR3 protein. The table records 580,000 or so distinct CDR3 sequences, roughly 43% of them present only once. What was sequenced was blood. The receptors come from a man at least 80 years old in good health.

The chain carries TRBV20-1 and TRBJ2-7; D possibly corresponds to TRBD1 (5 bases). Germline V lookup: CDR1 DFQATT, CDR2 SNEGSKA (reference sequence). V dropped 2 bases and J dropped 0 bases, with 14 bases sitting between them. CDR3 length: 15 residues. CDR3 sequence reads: CSARRGATGSYEQYF. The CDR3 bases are TGCAGTGCTAGACGTGGGGCCACCGGCTCCTACGAGCAGTACTTC.

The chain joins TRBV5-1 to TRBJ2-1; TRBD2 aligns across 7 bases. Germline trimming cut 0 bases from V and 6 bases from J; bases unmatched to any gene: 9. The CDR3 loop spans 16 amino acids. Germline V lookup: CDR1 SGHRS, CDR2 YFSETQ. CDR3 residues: CASSLALGRGGNEQFF. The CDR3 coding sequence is TGCGCCAGCAGCTTGGCCCTAGGGAGGGGTGGCAATGAGCAGTTCTTC.

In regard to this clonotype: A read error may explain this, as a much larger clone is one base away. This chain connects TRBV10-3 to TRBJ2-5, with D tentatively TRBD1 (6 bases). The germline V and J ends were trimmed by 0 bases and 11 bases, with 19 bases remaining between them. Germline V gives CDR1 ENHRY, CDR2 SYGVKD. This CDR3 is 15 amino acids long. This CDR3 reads CAISESNQGNNEQYF. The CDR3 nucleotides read TGTGCCATCAGTGAGTCGAATCAGGGGAACAATGAGCAGTACTTC.

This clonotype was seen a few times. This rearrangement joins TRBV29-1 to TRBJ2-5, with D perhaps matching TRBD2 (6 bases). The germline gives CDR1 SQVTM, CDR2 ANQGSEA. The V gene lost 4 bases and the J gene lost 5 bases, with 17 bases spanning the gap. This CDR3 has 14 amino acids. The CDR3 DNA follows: TGCAGCGTTGGAGAAAGTCGGGGAGGCGAGACCCAGTACTTC. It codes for CSVGESRGGETQYF. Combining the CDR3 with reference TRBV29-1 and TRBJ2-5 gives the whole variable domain SAVISQKPSRDICQRGTSLTIQCQVDSQVTMMFWYRQQPGQSLTLIATANQGSEATYESGFVIDKFPISRPNLTFSTLTVSNMSPEDSSIYLCSVGESRGGETQYFGPGTRLLVL.

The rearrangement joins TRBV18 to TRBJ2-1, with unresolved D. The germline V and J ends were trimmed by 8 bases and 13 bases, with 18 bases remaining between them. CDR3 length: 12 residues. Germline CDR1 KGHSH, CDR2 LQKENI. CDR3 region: CASALRRVDQFF. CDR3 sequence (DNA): TGTGCCAGCGCACTGCGTCGAGTGGATCAGTTCTTC.

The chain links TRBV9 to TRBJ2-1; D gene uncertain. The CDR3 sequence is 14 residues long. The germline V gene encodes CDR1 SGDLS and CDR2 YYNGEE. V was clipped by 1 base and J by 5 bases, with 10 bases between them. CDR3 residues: CASSVPAPDNEQFF. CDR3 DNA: TGTGCCAGCAGCGTACCCGCGCCCGACAATGAGCAGTTCTTC.